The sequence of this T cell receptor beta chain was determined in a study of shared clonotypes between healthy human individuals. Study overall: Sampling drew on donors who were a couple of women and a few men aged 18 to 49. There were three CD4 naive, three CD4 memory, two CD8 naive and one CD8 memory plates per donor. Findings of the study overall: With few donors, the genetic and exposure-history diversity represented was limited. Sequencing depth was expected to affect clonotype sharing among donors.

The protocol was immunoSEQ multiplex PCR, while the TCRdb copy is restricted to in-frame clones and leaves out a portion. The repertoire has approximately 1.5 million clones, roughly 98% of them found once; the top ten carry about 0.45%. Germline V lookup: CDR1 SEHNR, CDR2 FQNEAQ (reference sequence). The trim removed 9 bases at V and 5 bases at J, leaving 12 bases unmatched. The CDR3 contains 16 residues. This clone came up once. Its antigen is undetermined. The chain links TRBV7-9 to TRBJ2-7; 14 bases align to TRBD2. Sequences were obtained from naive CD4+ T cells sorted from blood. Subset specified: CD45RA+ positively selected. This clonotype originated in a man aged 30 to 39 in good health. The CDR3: CASTPGTSGSVDEQYF. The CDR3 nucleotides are TGTGCCAGTACACCCGGGACTAGCGGGAGTGTCGACGAGCAGTACTTC.